These 5 T cell receptor beta chains originate from one sample sequenced in a study of identical twins' blood T cells. MiXCR, run by TCRdb on the 5' RACE reads, gives a single entry per CDR3 protein. The sample has 300,000 to 450,000 distinct CDR3 sequences, over 25% seen once. The sequenced sample was PBMCs. These receptor sequences come from a woman between 18 and 50 years old in good health.

This clonotype has more than one count but fewer than ten. This chain connects TRBV5-6 to TRBJ1-4, with 7 positions matching TRBD1. V lost 4 bases to trimming and J lost 3 bases; unmatched junction nucleotides: 9. This CDR3 spans 16 amino acids. Germline CDR1 is SGHDT and CDR2 is YYEEEE. The CDR3, as DNA: TGTGCCAGCAGCGTGACAGGGATAGACCCTAATGAAAAACTGTTTTTT. The encoded protein is CASSVTGIDPNEKLFF.

The chain couples TRBV11-2 to TRBJ1-5; tentatively, D is TRBD1 (5 bases). V was clipped by 4 bases and J by 1 base, with 14 bases between them. This CDR3 spans 16 amino acids. The germline CDR1 and CDR2 sequences are SGHAT and FQNNGV. CDR3 region: CASSSIAGGSNQPQHF. As DNA, the CDR3 is TGTGCCAGCAGCTCCATCGCCGGGGGAAGCAATCAGCCCCAGCATTTT.

This clonotype was observed at least ten times. The V and J genes are TRBV6-6 and TRBJ1-4, with 8 bases matching TRBD1. J gave up 7 bases and V 6 bases, and 10 bases lay outside the gene matches. Germline lookup yields CDR1 MNHNY and CDR2 SVGAGI (reference sequence). CDR3 length: 15 amino acids. In DNA, the CDR3 is TGTGCCAGCAGCGACATTGGACAGGGAGGTGAAAAACTGTTTTTT. It yields the protein CASSDIGQGGEKLFF.

This clonotype was detected only a few times. The gene calls are TRBV20-1 and TRBJ2-3; possibly TRBD1 for D (7 bases). Germline-derived CDR1 and CDR2 are DFQATT and SNEGSKA (reference sequence). The CDR3 loop spans 12 amino acids. The V gene lost 4 bases and the J gene lost 4 bases, with 9 bases spanning the gap. CDR3 in DNA: TGCAGTGCTACAGGGGGGCCAGATACGCAGTATTTT. As protein: CSATGGPDTQYF.

The chain has TRBV14 and TRBJ1-2, with a possible D match to TRBD1 (6 bases). Trimming removed 0 bases at V and 0 bases at J, with 11 bases between. This CDR3 comprises 16 residues. Germline CDR1 SGHDN, CDR2 FVKESK. The CDR3 region is CASSQEGGQTNYGYTF. The CDR3 DNA follows: TGTGCCAGCAGCCAAGAGGGGGGACAAACTAACTATGGCTACACCTTC.